This TCR beta chain was captured by sequencing in a study of T cells after yellow fever vaccination. Points from the study as a whole: Researchers report a weaker secondary response that nonetheless peaked faster, day 5 versus 15.

The V segment lost 8 bases and the J segment 5 bases; nucleotides outside the gene matches: 5. The CDR3 is 13 residues long. CDR1 and CDR2 (germline): SGHAT, FQNNGV. TCRdb itself ran the 5' RACE reads through MiXCR, one entry per CDR3 protein. In the table there are some 390,000 distinct CDR3 sequences, about 17% of which are singletons. Concerning this clonotype itself: Its antigen is as yet unknown.

The clonotype comes from a man in his late teens or twenties who received the YFV17D yellow fever vaccine. The V gene is TRBV11-2, the J gene TRBJ2-3, with 9 nucleotides matching TRBD2. Sample: PBMCs, taken before the yellow fever booster vaccination. The CDR3 DNA follows: TGTGCCAGCGCGGGGGGGCTTAAAGATACGCAGTATTTT. It is translated as CASAGGLKDTQYF.